The 7 T cell receptor beta chains below all came from one sample that was sequenced in a study of blood T cell repertoires in COVID-19. Clones were read by immunoSEQ multiplex PCR, and TCRdb kept only the in-frame ones, dropping some. The repertoire consists of under 250,000 clones, with 86% occurring once and the leading ten covering around 12%. Sequenced: peripheral blood. These receptors came from a man older than 75 with acute or convalescent COVID-19.

The rearrangement uses TRBV9 and TRBJ2-1; 9 nucleotides agree with TRBD2. Germline assignment: CDR1 SGDLS and CDR2 YYNGEE. The CDR3 is made up of 15 amino acids. The trim removed 1 base at V and 6 bases at J, leaving 5 bases unmatched. The CDR3 nucleotides are TGTGCCAGCAGCGTATTAGGACTAGCGCCCAATGAGCAGTTCTTC. This gives the protein CASSVLGLAPNEQFF.

J is TRBJ1-2 and V is TRBV27; D may be TRBD1 (6 bases). Germline lookup yields CDR1 MNHEY and CDR2 SMNVEV (reference sequence). V dropped 4 bases and J dropped 5 bases, with 17 bases sitting between them. This CDR3 spans 15 amino acids. The CDR3 protein is CASSSFGQRGYGYTF. The CDR3 DNA reads as TGTGCCAGCAGTTCCTTCGGACAGCGCGGTTATGGCTACACCTTC.

The CDR3 sequence: CASRLQGNTNEKLFF. In DNA, the CDR3 is TGTGCCAGCAGACTTCAGGGAAATACTAATGAAAAACTGTTTTTT. The gene calls are TRBV6-5 and TRBJ1-4; tentative D call: TRBD1 (5 bases). The germline V gene has CDR1 MNHEY and CDR2 SVGAGI. V was clipped by 6 bases and J by 2 bases, with 13 bases between them. The CDR3 totals 15 residues.

The V gene is TRBV5-4, the J gene TRBJ1-4; 9 positions agree with TRBD1. CDR3 length: 13 residues. The V segment lost 3 bases and the J segment 9 bases; nucleotides outside the gene matches: 3. Germline CDR1 SGHNT, CDR2 YYREEE (reference sequence). The CDR3: CASSSQGAQKLFF. In DNA form, the CDR3 reads TGTGCCAGCAGCTCACAGGGGGCGCAAAAACTGTTTTTT.

In this sample, this clone turned up once. The chain has TRBV5-4 and TRBJ2-2; TRBD2 is a possible D gene (6 bases). Trimming took 0 bases from V and 10 from J, leaving 19 bases between them. The CDR3 runs 16 residues. Germline-derived CDR1 and CDR2 are SGHNT and YYREEE (reference sequence). The CDR3 region has the DNA TGTGCCAGCAGCTTGGGCGGGAATAAACAGGCCGTGGAGCTGTTTTTT. This encodes CASSLGGNKQAVELFF.

J is TRBJ1-2 and V is TRBV27, with 7 bases matching TRBD1. V shed 5 bases, J shed 7 bases, and the junction held 10 bases outside the gene matches. CDR1 is MNHEY, CDR2 SMNVEV, per germline (reference sequence). The CDR3 is made up of 14 amino acids. The CDR3 reads CASSPEYNRGGYTF. The CDR3 region has the DNA TGTGCCAGCAGTCCCGAGTACAACAGGGGTGGCTACACCTTC.

The chain is built from TRBV19 and TRBJ1-2; 10 bases agree with TRBD1. CDR3 length: 17 residues. Germline-derived CDR1 and CDR2 are LNHDA and SQIVND (reference sequence). V shed 7 bases and J 2 bases; nucleotides not matched to a gene: 13. The CDR3, as DNA: TGTGCCAGTACCCGAGGGGGACAGGGGCATAAAAACTATGGCTACACCTTC. Translating it yields CASTRGGQGHKNYGYTF.